Each of the 13 T cell receptor beta chains below was sequenced from the same sample in a study of T cell responses to AZD1222 COVID-19 vaccine. Assay: immunoSEQ multiplex PCR; the TCRdb copy retains only in-frame clones and omits some. The sample lists roughly 45,000 clones; 60% to 85% were seen once. Sequencing was performed on peripheral blood, taken on day 0 of AZD1222 vaccination. The origin of the receptors is an adult in good health.

The rearrangement uses TRBV25-1 and TRBJ1-1; the D gene is possibly TRBD1 (6 bases). Germline V CDR1 and CDR2: MGHDK, SYGVNS. The CDR3 covers 13 residues. V lost 7 bases to trimming and J lost 9 bases, with 18 bases between them. The CDR3: CASTQKVGGQAFF. The CDR3 nucleotides are TGTGCCAGCACCCAAAAAGTGGGGGGCCAAGCTTTCTTT.

The V gene is TRBV19, the J gene TRBJ2-7; 9 bases agree with TRBD1. The CDR3 spans 15 residues. Germline assignment: CDR1 LNHDA and CDR2 SQIVND (reference sequence). V dropped 2 bases and J dropped 0; count of bases not matched to a gene: 2. The CDR3 protein is CASSIQQGASYEQYF. CDR3 nucleotides: TGTGCCAGTAGTATACAACAGGGGGCCTCCTACGAGCAGTACTTC. The full variable domain, in which reference TRBV19 and TRBJ2-7 provide the parts outside the CDR3, is DGGITQSPKYLFRKEGQNVTLSCEQNLNHDAMYWYRQDPGQGLRLIYYSQIVNDFQKGDIAEGYSVSREKKESFPLTVTSAQKNPTAFYLCASSIQQGASYEQYFGPGTRLTVT.

The chain couples TRBV15 to TRBJ1-2; D gene uncertain. The CDR3 runs 15 residues. CDR1 LNHNV and CDR2 YYDKDF come from the germline V gene (reference sequence). V was clipped by 0 bases and J by 8 bases, with 16 bases between them. The CDR3 DNA is TGTGCCACCAGCAGAGATGATCCACCGGCACTGGGCTACACCTTC. This encodes CATSRDDPPALGYTF. Full variable domain (remainder filled in from reference TRBV15 and TRBJ1-2): DAMVIQNPRYQVTQFGKPVTLSCSQTLNHNVMYWYQQKSSQAPKLLFHYYDKDFNNEADTPDNFQSRRPNTSFCFLDIRSPGLGDTAMYLCATSRDDPPALGYTFGSGTRLTVV.

The chain couples TRBV4-1 to TRBJ2-7; D possibly corresponds to TRBD1 (5 bases). Trimming shortened V by 0 bases and J by 1 base, and 16 bases separated the two germline ends. The CDR3 has 17 amino acids. CDR1 MGHRA and CDR2 YSYEKL come from the germline V gene. CDR3 region: CASSQESRQGPSYEQYF. CDR3 sequence (DNA): TGCGCCAGCAGCCAAGAATCACGGCAGGGCCCTTCCTACGAGCAGTACTTC.

Only a few counts were recorded for this clone. V gene TRBV7-9 combines with J gene TRBJ1-2, with 9 bases fitting TRBD1. The germline V gene encodes CDR1 SEHNR and CDR2 FQNEAQ (reference sequence). Losses at the gene ends were 5 bases for V and 5 bases for J; bases not matched to a gene: 3. The CDR3 is 13 amino acids. CDR3 loop: CASSGGTGYGYTF. The CDR3 DNA reads as TGTGCCAGCAGCGGCGGGACAGGGTATGGCTACACCTTC.

The rearrangement joins TRBV28 to TRBJ1-5; the D gene is possibly TRBD1 (6 bases). Germline V lookup: CDR1 MDHEN, CDR2 SYDVKM. V dropped 7 bases and J dropped 6 bases, with 13 bases sitting between them. The CDR3 extends over 13 amino acids. The CDR3, as DNA: TGTGCCAGCAAGGGGGACCTCAGTCAGCCCCAGCATTTT. The encoded protein is CASKGDLSQPQHF. Complete variable domain (other parts from reference TRBV28 and TRBJ1-5): DVKVTQSSRYLVKRTGEKVFLECVQDMDHENMFWYRQDPGLGLRLIYFSYDVKMKEKGDIPEGYSVSREKKERFSLILESASTNQTSMYLCASKGDLSQPQHFGDGTRLSIL.

CDR3 residues: CSVGQGGNQPQHF. The CDR3 DNA is TGCAGCGTAGGACAGGGTGGCAATCAGCCCCAGCATTTT. V is TRBV29-1 and J is TRBJ1-5, with 8 bases that match TRBD1. The CDR3 extends over 13 amino acids. The ends lost 6 bases at V and 2 bases at J; junction bases unmatched: 3. Germline lookup yields CDR1 SQVTM and CDR2 ANQGSEA. The variable domain in full, completed from reference TRBV29-1 and TRBJ1-5, reads SAVISQKPSRDICQRGTSLTIQCQVDSQVTMMFWYRQQPGQSLTLIATANQGSEATYESGFVIDKFPISRPNLTFSTLTVSNMSPEDSSIYLCSVGQGGNQPQHFGDGTRLSIL.

The chain carries TRBV29-1 and TRBJ2-5; D uncertain. Trimming took off 1 base at V and 0 bases at J, with 9 bases between the two ends. The CDR3 length is 14 residues. The germline CDR1 and CDR2 sequences are SQVTM and ANQGSEA. This CDR3 reads CSVEGSSHQETQYF. The CDR3 DNA sequence: TGCAGCGTTGAAGGTTCCTCCCACCAAGAGACCCAGTACTTC.

This chain joins TRBV6-1 and TRBJ1-5, with 7 positions matching TRBD1. Germline CDR1 is MNHNS and CDR2 is SASEGT. V lost 3 bases to trimming and J lost 1 base; unmatched junction nucleotides: 3. The CDR3 length is 15 residues. CDR3 DNA: TGTGCCAGCAGTGACAGGGGGGCGAGCAATCAGCCCCAGCATTTT. Protein product: CASSDRGASNQPQHF.

The genes are TRBV5-1 and TRBJ2-5; 9 positions agree with TRBD2. After removal of 0 bases from V and 4 bases from J, the junction contained 10 bases not matched to a gene. CDR1 and CDR2 (germline): SGHRS, YFSETQ. The CDR3 length is 17 residues. The CDR3, as DNA: TGCGCCAGCAGCTTGGCTAGCGGGGTCACCGCGGGAGAGACCCAGTACTTC. Amino acid sequence: CASSLASGVTAGETQYF. The full variable domain, rest sourced from reference TRBV5-1 and TRBJ2-5, is KAGVTQTPRYLIKTRGQQVTLSCSPISGHRSVSWYQQTPGQGLQFLFEYFSETQRNKGNFPGRFSGRQFSNSRSEMNVSTLELGDSALYLCASSLASGVTAGETQYFGPGTRLLVL.

V gene TRBV6-5 combines with J gene TRBJ1-6; D may be TRBD1 (5 bases). The CDR3 spans 15 residues. Deletions cut 6 bases from V and 8 bases from J, with 17 bases between. The germline CDR1 and CDR2 sequences are MNHEY and SVGAGI. DNA for the CDR3: TGTGCCAGCAGAAAACCGGGCCGCAGGGATTCACCCCTCCACTTT. It yields the protein CASRKPGRRDSPLHF.

The chain uses TRBV10-3 and TRBJ1-3, with 10 bases fitting TRBD1. This CDR3 contains 15 residues. Germline-derived CDR1 and CDR2 are ENHRY and SYGVKD. With V trimmed by 3 bases and J by 2 bases, 1 base remained unmatched. The CDR3 spells CAISEGQGAGNTIYF. In DNA form, the CDR3 reads TGTGCCATCAGTGAAGGACAGGGGGCTGGAAACACCATATATTTT.

This clone appeared a few times. V and J are TRBV6-5 and TRBJ1-6; weak D call: TRBD1 (5 bases). Germline values: CDR1 MNHEY, CDR2 SVGAGI. The CDR3 runs to 15 residues. Trimming removed 5 bases at V and 6 bases at J, with 14 bases between. Here the CDR3 reads CASSRLGGPNSPLHF. The CDR3 DNA is TGTGCCAGCAGTCGCCTCGGGGGACCTAATTCACCCCTCCACTTT.